These 4 T cell receptor beta chains share one sample of origin, sequenced in a study of T cells in Graves' hyperthyroidism and ophthalmopathy. Template material for amplifying TCR beta CDR3 regions consisted of RNA transcripts. Researchers ran a first-round RT-PCR on the TCR CDR3 using the HTBI primer set. TCRdb itself ran the multiplex PCR reads through MiXCR, one entry per CDR3 protein. Of 700,000 to 950,000 distinct CDR3 sequences in the sample, 30% to 40% were seen once. What was sequenced was blood. The source is a woman aged 40 to 50 with Graves' hyperthyroidism.

This clonotype was observed a handful of times. The CDR3 DNA follows: TGCAGCGTTGACTTGCGGGGGGCCGGCGGGGAGCTGTTTTTT. Translation gives CSVDLRGAGGELFF. The chain links TRBV29-1 to TRBJ2-2; 8 bases map to TRBD2. The germline V gene has CDR1 SQVTM and CDR2 ANQGSEA. The J segment lost 7 bases and the V segment lost 3 bases, leaving 7 bases of the junction unmatched. The CDR3 contains 14 residues.

This chain joins TRBV6-1 and TRBJ2-7; TRBD2 matches at 8 bases. Trimming took 6 bases from V and 3 from J; bases not matched to a gene: 10. CDR1 is MNHNS and CDR2 is SASEGT in the germline V gene. CDR3 length: 15 amino acids. The DNA for the CDR3 is TGTGCCAGCAGGTTCTTCCAGCGGGGGAGCTACGAGCAGTACTTC. It yields the protein CASRFFQRGSYEQYF.

This chain connects TRBV28 to TRBJ2-2; D may be TRBD1 (5 bases). Germline V gene data show CDR1 as MDHEN and CDR2 as SYDVKM. The CDR3 covers 18 residues. Between the trimmed V and J ends, which lost 3 bases and 2 bases, there was a span of 19 bases. The CDR3: CASSFLAGIPLNTGELFF. The CDR3 DNA sequence: TGTGCCAGCAGTTTCCTGGCAGGGATCCCGCTAAACACCGGGGAGCTGTTTTTT. Drawing the rest from reference TRBV28 and TRBJ2-2, the complete variable domain is DVKVTQSSRYLVKRTGEKVFLECVQDMDHENMFWYRQDPGLGLRLIYFSYDVKMKEKGDIPEGYSVSREKKERFSLILESASTNQTSMYLCASSFLAGIPLNTGELFFGEGSRLTVL.

The chain combines TRBV20-1 with TRBJ1-6, with TRBD1 matching over 7 bases. With V trimmed by 3 bases and J by 12 bases, 8 bases remained unmatched. This CDR3 comprises 13 residues. In germline, CDR1 is DFQATT, CDR2 SNEGSKA (reference sequence). In nucleotides, the CDR3 is TGCAGTGCTAGGGGGCCGGGACAGCTACCCCTCCACTTT. This sequence encodes CSARGPGQLPLHF.